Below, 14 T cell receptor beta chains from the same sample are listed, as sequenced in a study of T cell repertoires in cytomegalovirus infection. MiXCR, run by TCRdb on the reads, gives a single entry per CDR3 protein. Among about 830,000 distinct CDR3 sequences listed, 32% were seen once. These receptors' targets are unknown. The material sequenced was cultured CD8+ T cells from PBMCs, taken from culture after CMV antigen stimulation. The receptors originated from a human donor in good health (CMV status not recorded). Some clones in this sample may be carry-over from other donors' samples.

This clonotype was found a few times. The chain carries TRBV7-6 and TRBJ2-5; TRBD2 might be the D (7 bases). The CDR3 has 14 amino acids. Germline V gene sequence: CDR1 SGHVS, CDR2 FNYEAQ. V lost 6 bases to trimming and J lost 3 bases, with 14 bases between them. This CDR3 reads CASRSRGAKETQYF. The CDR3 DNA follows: TGTGCCAGCAGGTCACGGGGGGCTAAAGAGACCCAGTACTTC.

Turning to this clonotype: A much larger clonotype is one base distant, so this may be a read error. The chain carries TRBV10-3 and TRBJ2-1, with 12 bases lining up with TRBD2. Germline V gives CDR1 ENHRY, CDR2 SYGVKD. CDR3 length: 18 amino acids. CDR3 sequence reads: CAVSDSLGLAGGPNEQFF. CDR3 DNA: TGTGCCGTCAGTGATAGTCTGGGGCTAGCGGGGGGGCCGAATGAGCAGTTCTTC.

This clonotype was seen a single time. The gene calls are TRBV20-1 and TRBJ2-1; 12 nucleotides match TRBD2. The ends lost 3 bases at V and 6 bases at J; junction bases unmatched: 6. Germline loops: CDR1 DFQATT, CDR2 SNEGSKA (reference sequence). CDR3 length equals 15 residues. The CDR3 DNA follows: TGCAGTGCTAGGGTGCTAGCGGGGGGGCCCAATGAGCAGTTCTTC. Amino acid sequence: CSARVLAGGPNEQFF.

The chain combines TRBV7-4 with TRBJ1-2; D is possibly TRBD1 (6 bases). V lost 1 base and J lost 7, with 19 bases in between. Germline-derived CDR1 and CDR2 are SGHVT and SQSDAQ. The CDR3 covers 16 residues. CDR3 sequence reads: CASSLDTGGGSSGYTF. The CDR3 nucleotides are TGTGCCAGCAGCTTAGACACCGGGGGGGGCAGCTCTGGCTACACCTTC.

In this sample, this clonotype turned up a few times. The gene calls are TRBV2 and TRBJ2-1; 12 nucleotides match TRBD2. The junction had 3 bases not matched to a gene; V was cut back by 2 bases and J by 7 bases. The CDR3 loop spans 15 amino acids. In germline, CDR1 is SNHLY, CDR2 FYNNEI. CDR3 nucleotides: TGTGCCAGCAGTGAACTAGCGGGGGGGAGAAATGAGCAGTTCTTC. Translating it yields CASSELAGGRNEQFF.

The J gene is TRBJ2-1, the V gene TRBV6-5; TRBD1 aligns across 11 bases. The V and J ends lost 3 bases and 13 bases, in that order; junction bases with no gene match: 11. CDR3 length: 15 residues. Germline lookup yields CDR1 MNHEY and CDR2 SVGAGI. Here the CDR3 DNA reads TGTGCCAGCAGTTATGAGGGGACAGGGGGACCCTATCAGTTCTTC. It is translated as CASSYEGTGGPYQFF.

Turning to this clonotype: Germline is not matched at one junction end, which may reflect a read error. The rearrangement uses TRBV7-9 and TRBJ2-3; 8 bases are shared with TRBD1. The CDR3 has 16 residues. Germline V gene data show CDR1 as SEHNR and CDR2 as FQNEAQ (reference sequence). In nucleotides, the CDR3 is TGTGTCAGCAGCCCGCGACAGGGGCATAGCACAGATACGCAGTATTTT. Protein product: CVSSPRQGHSTDTQYF.

The CDR3 reads CATSRERGQTNQPQHF. DNA of the CDR3: TGTGCCACCAGCAGAGAAAGGGGACAGACCAATCAGCCCCAGCATTTT. V gene TRBV15 combines with J gene TRBJ1-5, with 7 bases fitting TRBD1. CDR3 length: 16 amino acids. From germline, CDR1 is LNHNV and CDR2 YYDKDF (reference sequence). V shed 0 bases and J 3 bases; nucleotides not matched to a gene: 5.

As DNA, the CDR3 is TGTGCCAGTAGCCGATCGACAGGCCCCTACGAGCAGTACTTC. Translation gives CASSRSTGPYEQYF. The J gene is TRBJ2-7, the V gene TRBV19; perhaps TRBD1 as D (6 bases). Germline V CDR1 and CDR2: LNHDA, SQIVND (reference sequence). The V gene lost 6 bases and the J gene lost 2 bases, with 14 bases spanning the gap. This CDR3 is built from 14 residues. Full variable domain (outside the CDR3, taken from reference TRBV19 and TRBJ2-7): DGGITQSPKYLFRKEGQNVTLSCEQNLNHDAMYWYRQDPGQGLRLIYYSQIVNDFQKGDIAEGYSVSREKKESFPLTVTSAQKNPTAFYLCASSRSTGPYEQYFGPGTRLTVT.

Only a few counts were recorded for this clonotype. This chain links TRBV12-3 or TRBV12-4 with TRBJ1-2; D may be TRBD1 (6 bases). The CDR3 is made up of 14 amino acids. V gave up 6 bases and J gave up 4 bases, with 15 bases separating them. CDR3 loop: CASSLGTFGYGYTF. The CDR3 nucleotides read TGTGCCAGCAGCCTGGGGACATTTGGCTATGGCTACACCTTC.

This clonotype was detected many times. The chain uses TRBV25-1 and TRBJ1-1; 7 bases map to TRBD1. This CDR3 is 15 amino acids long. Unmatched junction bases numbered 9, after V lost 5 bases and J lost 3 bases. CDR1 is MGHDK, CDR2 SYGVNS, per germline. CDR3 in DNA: TGTGCCAGCAGTACATACAGGGGCGCGGACACTGAAGCTTTCTTT. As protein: CASSTYRGADTEAFF.

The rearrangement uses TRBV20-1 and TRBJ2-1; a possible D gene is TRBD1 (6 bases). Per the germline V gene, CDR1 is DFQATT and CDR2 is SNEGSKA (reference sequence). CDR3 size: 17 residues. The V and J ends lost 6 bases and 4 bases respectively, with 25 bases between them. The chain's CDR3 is CSASDRSPLPIYNEQFF. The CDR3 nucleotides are TGCAGTGCCTCCGACAGGTCGCCCCTACCGATTTACAATGAGCAGTTCTTC.

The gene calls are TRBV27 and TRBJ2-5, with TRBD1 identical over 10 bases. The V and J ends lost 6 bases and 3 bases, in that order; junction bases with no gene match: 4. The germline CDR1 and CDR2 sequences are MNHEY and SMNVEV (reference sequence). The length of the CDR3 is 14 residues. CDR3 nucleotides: TGTGCCAGCAGCGACAGGGGGCTCGAAGAGACCCAGTACTTC. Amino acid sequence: CASSDRGLEETQYF.

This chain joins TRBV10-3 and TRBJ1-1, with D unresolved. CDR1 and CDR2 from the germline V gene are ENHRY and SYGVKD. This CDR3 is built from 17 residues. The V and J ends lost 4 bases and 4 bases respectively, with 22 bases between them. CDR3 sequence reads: CAISGASGARASTEAFF. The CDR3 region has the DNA TGTGCCATCAGTGGCGCCTCCGGAGCCCGGGCGAGCACTGAAGCTTTCTTT.